This T cell receptor beta chain was captured in a study of blood T cell repertoires in COVID-19. At the level of the study: The study drew acute and convalescent COVID-19 samples from the United States, Italy and Spain. The cDNA or gDNA used as material had been derived from T cells, B-cell-depleted T cells, or PBMCs.

Seattle enrolled patients during active infection and tracked them longitudinally. V dropped 6 bases and J dropped 7; count of bases not matched to a gene: 8. The CDR3 sequence is 14 residues long. Germline assignment: CDR1 MGHDK and CDR2 SYGVNS. Authors' data handling: Estimated nucleated cell counts came from reference gene primer amplification. Sequencing used immunoSEQ multiplex PCR; TCRdb keeps in-frame clones, though not all of them. V and J calls and clone size are copied from that table; D and trimming were computed from the DNA. The data show 500,000 to 600,000 clones, 85% to 90% seen once. The clonotype was recovered from a woman between 45 and 60 years old with COVID-19, enrolled during active disease. Sequenced input: peripheral blood. V gene TRBV25-1 combines with J gene TRBJ2-4; TRBD1 aligns across 8 bases. The chain's CDR3 is CASRGGQGNNIQYF. The CDR3, as DNA: TGTGCCAGCAGGGGAGGACAGGGTAACAACATTCAGTACTTC.